Listed below are T cell receptor beta chains from one sample, sequenced in a study of T cell responses to AZD1222 COVID-19 vaccine. Sequencing used immunoSEQ multiplex PCR; TCRdb keeps in-frame clones, though not all of them. The sample has under 100,000 clones; over 75% are singletons. The sequences come from peripheral blood, collected on day 0 of AZD1222 vaccination. Source of these receptors: an adult in good health. The CDR3 runs from the conserved cysteine through the conserved F or W. D genes are given only for firm matches. Clone size, where shown, is once, few, many, or a class for clones that have expanded.

J	size	V	D	CDR3	DNA
TRBJ1-2	-	TRBV28	-	CASRVPRGPGRGGYTF	TGTGCCAGCAGGGTCCCGAGAGGGCCAGGACGGGGAGGCTACACCTTC
TRBJ1-1	once	TRBV4-2	TRBD1	CASSTRDSYTEAFF	TGTGCCAGCAGTACCCGGGACAGCTACACTGAAGCTTTCTTT
TRBJ1-5	-	TRBV5-1	-	CASSLTGISNQPQHF	TGCGCCAGCAGCTTGACGGGGATTAGCAATCAGCCCCAGCATTTT
TRBJ1-2	-	TRBV5-1	TRBD1	CASSGGQGAQNYGYTF	TGCGCCAGCAGCGGGGGGCAGGGGGCGCAGAACTATGGCTACACCTTC
TRBJ1-4	once	TRBV6-5	-	CASSYESGRSKKLFF	TGTGCCAGCAGTTACGAAAGCGGCCGCTCAAAAAAACTGTTTTTT
TRBJ1-6	-	TRBV28	-	CASSSTGASPLHF	TGTGCCAGCAGTTCCACGGGCGCTTCACCCCTCCACTTT
TRBJ2-7	-	TRBV28	TRBD1	CASNPLQGQAYEQYF	TGTGCCAGCAACCCATTACAGGGGCAGGCCTACGAGCAGTACTTC
TRBJ1-2	-	TRBV2	TRBD1	CASSERQGPYGYTF	TGTGCCAGCAGTGAACGACAGGGACCCTATGGCTACACCTTC
TRBJ1-6	-	TRBV11-3	-	CASSLSTHNSPLHF	TGTGCCAGCAGCCTGAGTACGCATAATTCACCCCTCCACTTT
TRBJ2-7	-	TRBV2	-	CASSQFKGSYEQYF	TGTGCCAGCTCGCAATTCAAAGGGTCCTACGAGCAGTACTTC
TRBJ2-5	few	TRBV5-1	TRBD2	CASSPGLARETQYF	TGCGCCAGCAGCCCTGGACTAGCCCGAGAGACCCAGTACTTC
TRBJ2-5	-	TRBV28	-	CASSEIGETQYF	TGTGCCAGCAGTGAGATCGGGGAGACCCAGTACTTC
TRBJ2-3	-	TRBV6-4	-	CASGQGVTDTQYF	TGTGCCAGCGGGCAGGGAGTCACAGATACGCAGTATTTT
TRBJ1-6	-	TRBV6-1	-	CASSELTGGSNSPLHF	TGTGCCAGCAGTGAACTCACAGGAGGGAGTAATTCACCCCTCCACTTT
TRBJ1-6	-	TRBV4-2	-	CASNRDNSPLHF	TGTGCCAGCAACAGGGACAATTCACCCCTCCACTTT
TRBJ2-1	-	TRBV24-1	TRBD2	CATSRVGLAGGSSEQFF	TGTGCCACCAGTAGGGTGGGACTAGCGGGAGGGAGCAGTGAGCAGTTCTTC
TRBJ2-7	-	TRBV9	-	CASSVGGINSYEQYF	TGTGCCAGCAGCGTAGGCGGCATTAACTCCTACGAGCAGTACTTC
TRBJ2-7	-	TRBV29-1	TRBD2	CSVVPGGRLSLGEQYF	TGCAGCGTCGTTCCGGGCGGGAGGTTAAGTCTCGGCGAGCAGTACTTC
TRBJ2-1	-	TRBV10-3	-	CAISEGASSYNEQFF	TGTGCCATCAGTGAGGGGGCTAGCTCCTACAATGAGCAGTTCTTC
TRBJ1-2	-	TRBV2	-	CASNAGSPDYGYTF	TGTGCCAGCAACGCGGGGTCCCCGGACTATGGCTACACCTTC
TRBJ2-2	-	TRBV28	TRBD1	CASSLSGGTGELFF	TGTGCCAGCAGTTTATCAGGGGGTACCGGGGAGCTGTTTTTT
TRBJ1-5	-	TRBV16	TRBD1	CASSPTGGGNQPQHF	TGTGCCAGCAGCCCCACAGGGGGGGGGAATCAGCCCCAGCATTTT
TRBJ2-1	-	TRBV10-3	-	CAISDQLENEQFF	TGTGCCATCAGTGACCAACTAGAGAATGAGCAGTTCTTC
TRBJ2-4	-	TRBV3-1/TRBV3-2	-	CASSQSKTSIQYF	TGTGCCAGCAGCCAATCCAAGACAAGCATTCAGTACTTC
TRBJ2-2	-	TRBV10-3	-	CAISNRWSGELFF	TGTGCCATCAGTAACAGGTGGTCCGGGGAGCTGTTTTTT
TRBJ2-2	-	TRBV3-1/TRBV3-2	TRBD2	CASSLFKLSSGSAGELFF	TGTGCCAGCAGCCTCTTTAAGTTGTCTAGCGGGAGTGCCGGGGAGCTGTTTTTT
TRBJ1-4	-	TRBV9	TRBD1	CASSVELNIQTGDEKLFF	TGTGCCAGCAGCGTAGAACTAAATATACAGACAGGGGACGAAAAACTGTTTTTT
TRBJ2-7	-	TRBV9	TRBD2	CASSVAPRAGAAYEQYF	TGTGCCAGCAGCGTAGCTCCGCGAGCGGGAGCGGCCTACGAGCAGTACTTC
TRBJ1-1	-	TRBV6-5	TRBD1	CASSSRGTGTNTEAFF	TGTGCCAGCAGTTCCCGCGGGACAGGAACGAACACTGAAGCTTTCTTT
TRBJ2-3	-	TRBV5-1	-	CASSLEGKGTDTQYF	TGCGCCAGCAGCTTGGAGGGAAAAGGGACAGATACGCAGTATTTT
TRBJ2-7	-	TRBV4-1	-	CASSLPPPGAYEQYF	TGCGCCAGCAGCCTCCCCCCTCCGGGGGCCTACGAGCAGTACTTC
TRBJ2-7	-	TRBV6-5	TRBD1	CAAGQGPYEQYF	TGTGCCGCCGGACAGGGTCCCTACGAGCAGTACTTC
TRBJ2-3	-	TRBV5-1	TRBD2	CASSAGLAGVTDTQYF	TGCGCCAGCAGCGCGGGACTAGCGGGAGTCACAGATACGCAGTATTTT
TRBJ1-1	-	TRBV19	-	CATRRESLNTEAFF	TGTGCCACGAGACGGGAGAGCCTGAACACTGAAGCTTTCTTT
TRBJ2-2	-	TRBV5-5	-	CASSPSRTNTGELFF	TGTGCCAGCAGTCCTTCGCGGACGAACACCGGGGAGCTGTTTTTT